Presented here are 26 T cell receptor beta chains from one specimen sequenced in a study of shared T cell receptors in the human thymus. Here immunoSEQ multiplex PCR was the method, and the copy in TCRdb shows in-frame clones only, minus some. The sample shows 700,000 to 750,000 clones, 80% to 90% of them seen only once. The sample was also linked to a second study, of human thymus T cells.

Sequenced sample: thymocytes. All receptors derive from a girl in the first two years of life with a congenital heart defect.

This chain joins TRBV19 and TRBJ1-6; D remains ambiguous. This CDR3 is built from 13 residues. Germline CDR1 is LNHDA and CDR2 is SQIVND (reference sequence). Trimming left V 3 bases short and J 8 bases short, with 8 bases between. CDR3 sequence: CASSIQSHSPLHF. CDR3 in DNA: TGTGCCAGTAGTATCCAGTCTCATTCACCCCTCCACTTT.

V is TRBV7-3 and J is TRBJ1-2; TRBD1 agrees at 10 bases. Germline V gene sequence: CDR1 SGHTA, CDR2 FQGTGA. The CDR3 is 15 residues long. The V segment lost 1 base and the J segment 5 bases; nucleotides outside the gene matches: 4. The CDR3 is CASSLRQGAWYGYTF. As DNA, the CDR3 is TGTGCCAGCAGCTTAAGACAGGGGGCATGGTATGGCTACACCTTC.

CDR3 sequence: CASSRPGTDREDEAFF. The CDR3 bases are TGTGCCAGCAGTCGACCTGGGACAGATAGAGAGGATGAAGCTTTCTTT. V usage is TRBV27 and J usage is TRBJ1-1; 7 nucleotides line up with TRBD1. V lost 5 bases and J lost 7; bases outside the gene matches: 16. This CDR3 comprises 16 residues. Germline V lookup: CDR1 MNHEY, CDR2 SMNVEV (reference sequence).

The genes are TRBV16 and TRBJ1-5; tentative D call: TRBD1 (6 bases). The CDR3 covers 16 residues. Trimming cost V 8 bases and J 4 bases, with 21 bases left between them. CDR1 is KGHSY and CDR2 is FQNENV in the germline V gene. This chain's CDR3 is CASSVQGRWDNQPQHF. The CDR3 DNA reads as TGTGCCAGCTCTGTACAGGGTAGATGGGATAATCAGCCCCAGCATTTT.

The CDR3 nucleotides read TGTGCCAGCAGCTTGCGGCTAGCGGGCCACTGGACGCAGTATTTT. It translates to CASSLRLAGHWTQYF. The chain uses TRBV5-4 and TRBJ2-3; TRBD2 aligns across 8 bases. Germline CDR1 is SGHNT and CDR2 is YYREEE (reference sequence). This CDR3 is 15 amino acids long. V shed 1 base, J shed 9 bases, and the junction held 10 bases outside the gene matches.

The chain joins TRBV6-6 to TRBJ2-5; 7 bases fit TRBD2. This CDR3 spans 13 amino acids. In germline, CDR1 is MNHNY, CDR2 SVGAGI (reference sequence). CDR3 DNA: TGTGCGACCGCTATAGTGGGAGGGGAGACCCAGTACTTC. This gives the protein CATAIVGGETQYF.

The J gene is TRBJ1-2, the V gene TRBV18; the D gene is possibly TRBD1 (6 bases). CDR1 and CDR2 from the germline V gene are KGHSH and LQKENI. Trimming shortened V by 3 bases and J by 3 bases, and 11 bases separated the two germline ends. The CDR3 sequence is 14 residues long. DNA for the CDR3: TGTGCCAGCTCACCGAGGGGGGGTGACTATGGCTACACCTTC. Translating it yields CASSPRGGDYGYTF.

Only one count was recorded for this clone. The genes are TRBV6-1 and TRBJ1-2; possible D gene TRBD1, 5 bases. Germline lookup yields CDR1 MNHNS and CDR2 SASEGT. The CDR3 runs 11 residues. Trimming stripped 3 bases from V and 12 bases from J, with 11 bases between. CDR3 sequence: CASSDKQENTF. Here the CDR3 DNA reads TGTGCCAGCAGTGATAAACAGGAAAACACCTTC.

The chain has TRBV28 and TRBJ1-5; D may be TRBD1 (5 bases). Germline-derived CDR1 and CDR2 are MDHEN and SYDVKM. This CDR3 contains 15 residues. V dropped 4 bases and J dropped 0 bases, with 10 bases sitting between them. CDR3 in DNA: TGTGCCAGCAGTTCGACAGCGAATAGCAATCAGCCCCAGCATTTT. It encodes CASSSTANSNQPQHF.

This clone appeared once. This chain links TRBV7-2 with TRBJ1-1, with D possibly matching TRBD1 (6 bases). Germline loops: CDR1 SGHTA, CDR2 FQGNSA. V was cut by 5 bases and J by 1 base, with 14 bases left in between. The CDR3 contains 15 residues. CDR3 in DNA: TGTGCCAGCAGCCTACGGACAGTGACGAACACTGAAGCTTTCTTT. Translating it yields CASSLRTVTNTEAFF.

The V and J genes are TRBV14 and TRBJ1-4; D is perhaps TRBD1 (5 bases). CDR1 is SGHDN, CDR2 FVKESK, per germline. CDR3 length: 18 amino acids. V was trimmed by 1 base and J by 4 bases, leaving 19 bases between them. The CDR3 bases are TGTGCCAGCAGCCAAGGGAATTTTGGGGGGGATATTAATGAAAAACTGTTTTTT. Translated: CASSQGNFGGDINEKLFF.

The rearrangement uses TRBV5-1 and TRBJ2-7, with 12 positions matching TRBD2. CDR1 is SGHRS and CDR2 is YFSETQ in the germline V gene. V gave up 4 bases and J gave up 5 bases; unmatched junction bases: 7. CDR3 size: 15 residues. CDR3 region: CASSQKLAGGHEQYF. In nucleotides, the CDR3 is TGCGCCAGCAGCCAGAAACTAGCGGGGGGCCACGAGCAGTACTTC.

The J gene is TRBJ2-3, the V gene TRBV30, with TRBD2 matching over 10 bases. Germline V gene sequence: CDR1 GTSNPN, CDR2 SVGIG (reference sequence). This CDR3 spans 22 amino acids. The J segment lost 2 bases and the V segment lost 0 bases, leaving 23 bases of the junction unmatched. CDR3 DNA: TGTGCCTGGAGTGTAACTAGCGGGGCCCCGAGATCGTCACCTAAACACACAGATACGCAGTATTTT. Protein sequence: CAWSVTSGAPRSSPKHTDTQYF.

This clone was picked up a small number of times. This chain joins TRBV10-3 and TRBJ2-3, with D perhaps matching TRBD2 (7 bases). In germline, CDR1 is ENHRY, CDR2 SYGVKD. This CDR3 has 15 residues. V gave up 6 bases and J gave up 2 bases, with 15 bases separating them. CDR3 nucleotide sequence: TGTGCCATCAGAGACACGGGGGGCGACACAGATACGCAGTATTTT. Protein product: CAIRDTGGDTDTQYF.

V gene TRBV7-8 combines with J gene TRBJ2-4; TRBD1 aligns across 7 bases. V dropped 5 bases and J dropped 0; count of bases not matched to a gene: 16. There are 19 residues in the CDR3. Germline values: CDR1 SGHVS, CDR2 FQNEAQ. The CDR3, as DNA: TGTGCCAGCAGCCCCCGGGACAGTTATAGTTCTATAGCCAAAAACATTCAGTACTTC. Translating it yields CASSPRDSYSSIAKNIQYF.

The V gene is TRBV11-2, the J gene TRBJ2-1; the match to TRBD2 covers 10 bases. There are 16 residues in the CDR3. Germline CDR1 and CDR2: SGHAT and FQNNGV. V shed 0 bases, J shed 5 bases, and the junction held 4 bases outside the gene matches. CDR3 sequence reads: CASSLEERGGHNEQFF. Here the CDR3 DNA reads TGTGCCAGCAGCTTAGAGGAGCGGGGGGGCCACAATGAGCAGTTCTTC.

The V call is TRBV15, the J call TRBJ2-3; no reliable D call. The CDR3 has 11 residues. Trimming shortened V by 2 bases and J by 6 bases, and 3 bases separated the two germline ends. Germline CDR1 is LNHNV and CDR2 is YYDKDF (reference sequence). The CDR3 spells CATSRLDTQYF. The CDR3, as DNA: TGTGCCACCAGCAGACTTGATACGCAGTATTTT.

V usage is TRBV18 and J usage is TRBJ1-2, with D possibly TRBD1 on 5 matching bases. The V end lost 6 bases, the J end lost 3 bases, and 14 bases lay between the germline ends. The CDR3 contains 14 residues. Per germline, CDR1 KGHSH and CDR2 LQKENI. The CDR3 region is CASSLKDRDYGYTF. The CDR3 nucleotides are TGTGCCAGCTCCCTTAAAGACAGAGACTATGGCTACACCTTC.

The DNA for the CDR3 is TGTGCCAGCAGTTTCTACGGAGGTGTGGGGAACACTGAAGCTTTCTTT. It codes for CASSFYGGVGNTEAFF. The chain uses TRBV27 and TRBJ1-1; D call uncertain. The CDR3 covers 16 residues. V shed 3 bases and J shed 1 base, with 15 bases lying between them. Germline loops: CDR1 MNHEY, CDR2 SMNVEV (reference sequence).

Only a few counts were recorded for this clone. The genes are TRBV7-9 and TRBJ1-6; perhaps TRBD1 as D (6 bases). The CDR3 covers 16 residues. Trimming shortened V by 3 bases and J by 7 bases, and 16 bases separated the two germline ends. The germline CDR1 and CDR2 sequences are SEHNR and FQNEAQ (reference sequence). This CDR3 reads CASSFVQGSRNSPLHF. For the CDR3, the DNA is TGTGCCAGCAGCTTTGTCCAGGGGTCAAGAAATTCACCCCTCCACTTT.

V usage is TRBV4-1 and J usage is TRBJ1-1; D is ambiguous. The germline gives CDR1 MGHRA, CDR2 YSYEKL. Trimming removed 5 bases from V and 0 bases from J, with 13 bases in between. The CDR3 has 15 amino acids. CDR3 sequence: CASSLALAMNTEAFF. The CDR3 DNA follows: TGCGCCAGCAGCTTGGCCCTGGCCATGAACACTGAAGCTTTCTTT.

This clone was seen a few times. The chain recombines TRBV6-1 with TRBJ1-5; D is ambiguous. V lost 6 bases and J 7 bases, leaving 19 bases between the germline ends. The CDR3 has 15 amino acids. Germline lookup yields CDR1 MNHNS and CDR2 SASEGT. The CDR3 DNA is TGTGCCAGCAGGCGTGATGGAGGCAGAAGACAGCCCCAGCATTTT. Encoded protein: CASRRDGGRRQPQHF.

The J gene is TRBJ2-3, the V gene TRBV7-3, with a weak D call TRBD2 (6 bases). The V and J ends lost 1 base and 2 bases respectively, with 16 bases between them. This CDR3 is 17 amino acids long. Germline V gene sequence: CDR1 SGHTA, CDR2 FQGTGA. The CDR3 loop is CASSLIGERGVTDTQYF. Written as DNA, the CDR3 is TGTGCCAGCAGCTTAATTGGGGAGCGCGGGGTCACAGATACGCAGTATTTT.

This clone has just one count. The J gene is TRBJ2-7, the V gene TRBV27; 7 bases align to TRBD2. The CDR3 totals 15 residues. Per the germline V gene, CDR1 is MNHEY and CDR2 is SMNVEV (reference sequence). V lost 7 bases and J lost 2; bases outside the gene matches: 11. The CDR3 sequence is CASTPGEGRAYEQYF. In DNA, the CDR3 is TGTGCCAGCACCCCCGGGGAGGGTCGGGCCTACGAGCAGTACTTC.

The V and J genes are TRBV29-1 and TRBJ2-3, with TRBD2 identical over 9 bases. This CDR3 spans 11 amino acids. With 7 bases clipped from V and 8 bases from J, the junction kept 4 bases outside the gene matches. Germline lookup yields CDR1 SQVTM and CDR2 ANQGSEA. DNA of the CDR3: TGCAGCGCCGTGACTAGCGGTACGCAGTATTTT. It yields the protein CSAVTSGTQYF.

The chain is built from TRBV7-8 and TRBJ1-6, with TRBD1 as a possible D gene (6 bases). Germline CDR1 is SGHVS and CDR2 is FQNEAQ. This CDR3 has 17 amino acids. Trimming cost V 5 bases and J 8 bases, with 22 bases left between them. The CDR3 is CASSQIQGLRVHSPLHF. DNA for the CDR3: TGTGCCAGCAGCCAGATACAGGGTCTCAGGGTGCATTCACCCCTCCACTTT.